Following are 31 T cell receptor beta chains from one sample sequenced in a study of T-cell reconstitution after alpha-beta-depleted transplantation in children. The authors prepared the TCRbeta library with unique molecular identifiers. TCRdb redid the calling of the PCR reads with MiXCR, one entry per CDR3 protein. The sample contains just under 250,000 distinct CDR3 sequences, roughly 23% of which appear only once. The source was PBMCs, collected before TCRalphabeta/CD19-depleted stem cell transplant. Receptors were obtained from a girl aged 2 to 10 with Fanconi anemia, due to receive a stem cell transplant.

The chain is built from TRBV11-2 and TRBJ2-7; no clear D. Germline CDR1 SGHAT, CDR2 FQNNGV. Between the trimmed V and J ends, which lost 0 bases and 6 bases, there was a span of 9 bases. The CDR3 loop spans 13 amino acids. In DNA, the CDR3 is TGTGCCAGCAGCTTAGATCTGGCAAGCGAGCAGTACTTC. This codes for CASSLDLASEQYF.

This clonotype came up many times. The chain links TRBV24-1 to TRBJ1-5; no reliable D call. The CDR3 extends over 12 amino acids. The germline CDR1 and CDR2 sequences are KGHDR and SFDVKD. V was trimmed by 8 bases and J by 2 bases, leaving 6 bases between them. The CDR3 DNA reads as TGTGCCACCACAGGACGCAATCAGCCCCAGCATTTT. Protein: CATTGRNQPQHF.

This chain connects TRBV4-2 to TRBJ2-1; D may be TRBD1 (6 bases). Germline CDR1 and CDR2: LGHNA and YNFKEQ. The CDR3 runs 16 residues. Trimming pared 3 bases from V and 5 bases from J, leaving 17 bases between. The CDR3 loop reads CASSQAGTRTDNEQFF. The CDR3 nucleotides are TGTGCCAGCAGCCAGGCCGGGACGAGGACAGACAATGAGCAGTTCTTC.

This clonotype was counted many times. The chain is built from TRBV12-3 or TRBV12-4 and TRBJ2-5, with D tentatively TRBD1 (6 bases). CDR3 length: 14 amino acids. Trimming removed 0 bases from V and 5 bases from J, with 10 bases in between. This chain's CDR3 is CASSLAGAPETQYF. The CDR3 DNA follows: TGTGCCAGCAGTTTAGCGGGGGCCCCGGAGACCCAGTACTTC.

At least ten counts were recorded for this clonotype. The chain combines TRBV20-1 with TRBJ2-1; no clear D gene. V was clipped by 0 bases and J by 1 base, with 7 bases between them. The CDR3 is 14 amino acids. The germline CDR1 and CDR2 sequences are DFQATT and SNEGSKA (reference sequence). CDR3 sequence reads: CSAREASSYNEQFF. The CDR3 bases are TGCAGTGCTAGAGAAGCGTCTTCCTACAATGAGCAGTTCTTC.

This clonotype was seen many times. The chain has TRBV28 and TRBJ2-4, with TRBD1 identical over 7 bases. Germline loops: CDR1 MDHEN, CDR2 SYDVKM. This CDR3 is built from 14 residues. V lost 5 bases and J lost 7; bases outside the gene matches: 8. The CDR3 is CASSQRGTDNIQYF. DNA for the CDR3: TGTGCCAGCAGTCAAAGGGGGACAGACAACATTCAGTACTTC.

This clonotype appeared a single time. The chain is built from TRBV27 and TRBJ1-4; no clear D gene. CDR1 is MNHEY, CDR2 SMNVEV, per germline (reference sequence). The CDR3 totals 12 residues. V was pared by 6 bases and J by 4 bases, with 6 bases between. The CDR3 region is CASSRLNEKLFF. CDR3 sequence (DNA): TGTGCCAGCAGCCGCCTTAATGAAAAACTGTTTTTT.

Concerning this clonotype itself: A junction end diverges from the germline sequence, so it may reflect a read error. V gene TRBV29-1 combines with J gene TRBJ2-7; TRBD1 might be the D (6 bases). Germline V gives CDR1 SQVTM, CDR2 ANQGSEA. This CDR3 is 8 amino acids long. CDR3 coding DNA: TGCAGCGTTGACGGGACATCCTTC. It codes for CSVDGTSF.

This clonotype was observed many times. The chain couples TRBV29-1 to TRBJ2-5; the match to TRBD1 covers 10 bases. The CDR3 loop spans 15 amino acids. Germline CDR1 SQVTM, CDR2 ANQGSEA. V shed 4 bases, J shed 0 bases, and the junction held 5 bases outside the gene matches. The CDR3 is CSVASGTGDQETQYF. CDR3 bases: TGCAGCGTTGCATCCGGGACAGGGGACCAAGAGACCCAGTACTTC.

This clonotype has a count of ten or more. This chain connects TRBV5-1 to TRBJ2-7; D perhaps matches TRBD2 (6 bases). CDR1 is SGHRS, CDR2 YFSETQ, per germline. V was cut by 3 bases and J by 4 bases, with 14 bases left in between. The CDR3 extends over 14 amino acids. CDR3 nucleotides: TGCGCCAGCAGCTACGGGACTCCCCTTTACGAGCAGTACTTC. Amino acid sequence: CASSYGTPLYEQYF.

This clonotype showed up many times. The chain joins TRBV3-1 to TRBJ2-5, with D perhaps matching TRBD1 or TRBD2 (5 bases each). Germline CDR1 and CDR2: LGHDT and YNNKEL (reference sequence). Trimming stripped 1 base from V and 4 bases from J, with 16 bases between. There are 16 residues in the CDR3. CDR3 sequence: CASSQVIGARGETQYF. For the CDR3, the DNA is TGTGCCAGCAGCCAAGTAATCGGGGCGAGAGGAGAGACCCAGTACTTC.

The rearrangement uses TRBV20-1 and TRBJ1-5; no reliable D call. V was pared by 1 base and J by 4 bases, with 11 bases between. This CDR3 comprises 14 residues. Germline V gives CDR1 DFQATT, CDR2 SNEGSKA (reference sequence). As DNA, the CDR3 is TGCAGTGCTAGAGCCCAGGCGAGTAATCAGCCCCAGCATTTT. Protein product: CSARAQASNQPQHF.

This clonotype showed up just a few times. The chain combines TRBV20-1 with TRBJ2-5, with a tentative D call TRBD1 (5 bases). Germline CDR1 is DFQATT and CDR2 is SNEGSKA (reference sequence). The CDR3 runs 13 residues. The germline V and J ends were trimmed by 5 bases and 1 base, with 11 bases remaining between them. The CDR3: CSAVDSLQETQYF. The CDR3 coding sequence is TGCAGTGCTGTTGACAGTCTCCAAGAGACCCAGTACTTC.

This clonotype was recorded at least ten times. V and J are TRBV7-2 and TRBJ2-4; D possibly corresponds to TRBD2 (6 bases). CDR3 length: 16 amino acids. In germline, CDR1 is SGHTA, CDR2 FQGNSA. Deletions cut 8 bases from V and 1 base from J, with 18 bases between. The CDR3 coding sequence is TGTGCCAGCGGACTGCTAGCGACCGGGGCCAAAAACATTCAGTACTTC. This sequence encodes CASGLLATGAKNIQYF.

At least ten counts were recorded for this clonotype. This chain connects TRBV7-2 to TRBJ2-3, with TRBD2 matching over 8 bases. The germline gives CDR1 SGHTA, CDR2 FQGNSA. This CDR3 is built from 15 residues. V lost 2 bases, J lost 1 base, and 2 bases stayed unmatched. CDR3 amino acids: CASSLRGLGTDTQYF. The CDR3 DNA sequence: TGTGCCAGCAGCTTAAGGGGACTAGGCACAGATACGCAGTATTTT.

This clonotype has at least ten counts. The chain recombines TRBV12-3 or TRBV12-4 with TRBJ1-2; perhaps TRBD1 as D (5 bases). Deletions cut 4 bases from V and 2 bases from J, with 11 bases between. The CDR3 spans 14 residues. The DNA for the CDR3 is TGTGCCAGCAGTTACGGGGGATACAACTATGGCTACACCTTC. This encodes CASSYGGYNYGYTF.

V and J are TRBV5-1 and TRBJ2-1; possibly TRBD1 for D (7 bases). The germline V gene has CDR1 SGHRS and CDR2 YFSETQ. The CDR3 length is 17 residues. V was trimmed by 0 bases and J by 0 bases, leaving 13 bases between them. The CDR3 region is CASSLARGRHSYNEQFF. CDR3 nucleotides: TGCGCCAGCAGCTTGGCCAGGGGGAGGCACTCCTACAATGAGCAGTTCTTC.

The sample holds many counts of this clonotype. V usage is TRBV14 and J usage is TRBJ2-5; D is unclear. With 0 bases removed from V and 3 bases from J, the gap between germline ends came to 5 bases. Germline assignment: CDR1 SGHDN and CDR2 FVKESK. The CDR3 runs to 13 residues. The CDR3 protein is CASSQELKETQYF. The CDR3 DNA reads as TGTGCCAGCAGCCAAGAACTGAAAGAGACCCAGTACTTC.

The CDR3 DNA reads TGCAGTGCTCTCAGACATACTTCCTACGAGCAGTACTTC. It yields the protein CSALRHTSYEQYF. This chain links TRBV20-1 with TRBJ2-7; D is unresolved. The CDR3 is 13 residues long. Trimming cost V 5 bases and J 1 base, with 12 bases left between them. Germline CDR1 reads DFQATT; CDR2 reads SNEGSKA (reference sequence).

This clonotype showed up just a few times. The chain recombines TRBV6-1 with TRBJ1-1; unclear D gene. The CDR3 has 15 amino acids. Germline V gene data show CDR1 as MNHNS and CDR2 as SASEGT. Trimming left V 6 bases short and J 0 bases short, with 14 bases between. CDR3 amino acids: CASRRRGLLNTEAFF. For the CDR3, the DNA is TGTGCCAGCAGGCGAAGAGGACTCCTGAACACTGAAGCTTTCTTT.

This clonotype was counted at least ten times. This chain joins TRBV24-1 and TRBJ1-2; D gene uncertain. Germline values: CDR1 KGHDR, CDR2 SFDVKD. The CDR3 is made up of 15 amino acids. V lost 3 bases to trimming and J lost 0 bases, with 10 bases between them. This CDR3 is CATSDPTPSNYGYTF. DNA for the CDR3: TGTGCCACCAGTGATCCGACACCGTCTAACTATGGCTACACCTTC.

The chain couples TRBV6-6 to TRBJ1-2; D is ambiguous. The germline V and J ends were trimmed by 3 bases and 7 bases, with 9 bases remaining between them. The germline gives CDR1 MNHNY, CDR2 SVGAGI (reference sequence). This CDR3 region has 12 residues. The CDR3 spells CASSYDTRGYTF. The CDR3 nucleotides read TGTGCCAGCAGTTATGATACACGTGGCTACACCTTC.

The chain uses TRBV6-1 and TRBJ1-5, with D unresolved. Trimming cost V 0 bases and J 7 bases, with 4 bases left between them. The length of the CDR3 is 12 residues. Germline V gene sequence: CDR1 MNHNS, CDR2 SASEGT. The CDR3 DNA sequence: TGTGCCAGCAGTGAAGCGCTACAGCCCCAGCATTTT. This sequence encodes CASSEALQPQHF.

V is TRBV7-9 and J is TRBJ2-1; D possibly corresponds to TRBD2 (6 bases). Germline V gene sequence: CDR1 SEHNR, CDR2 FQNEAQ (reference sequence). This CDR3 comprises 13 residues. V shed 1 base and J shed 15 bases, with 16 bases lying between them. For the CDR3, the DNA is TGTGCCAGCAGCTTAGTCGGCTTCGGGGACTGGTTCTTC. Protein: CASSLVGFGDWFF.

The CDR3 bases are TGCAGTGCTAGAGATAGCGGGAGCAATGAGCAGTTCTTC. It translates to CSARDSGSNEQFF. The rearrangement uses TRBV20-1 and TRBJ2-1, with 9 positions matching TRBD2. Germline V gene data show CDR1 as DFQATT and CDR2 as SNEGSKA (reference sequence). The CDR3 totals 13 residues. V lost 0 bases, J lost 6 bases, and 0 bases stayed unmatched.

This chain connects TRBV11-1 to TRBJ2-3, with TRBD1 matching 8 bases. The V gene's germline CDR1 is SGHAT and CDR2 FQDESV (reference sequence). After removal of 0 bases from V and 4 bases from J, the junction contained 6 bases not matched to a gene. The CDR3 extends over 16 amino acids. The CDR3 protein is CASSLAIDRGADTQYF. The CDR3 DNA reads as TGTGCCAGCAGCTTAGCAATCGACAGGGGTGCAGATACGCAGTATTTT.

This clonotype was observed a handful of times. This chain uses TRBV5-1 with TRBJ2-7; 8 bases fit TRBD1. The germline CDR1 and CDR2 sequences are SGHRS and YFSETQ. This CDR3 has 16 amino acids. V gave up 0 bases and J gave up 2 bases; unmatched junction bases: 7. For the CDR3, the DNA is TGCGCCAGCAGCTTGGCCGGGACAGGAACCCCCTACGAGCAGTACTTC. Encoded protein: CASSLAGTGTPYEQYF.

The rearrangement links TRBV10-3 to TRBJ2-5, with 7 bases identical to TRBD2. The trim removed 0 bases at V and 4 bases at J, leaving 5 bases unmatched. CDR1 is ENHRY and CDR2 is SYGVKD in the germline V gene. CDR3 length: 15 amino acids. CDR3 loop: CAISESTGGVETQYF. In DNA, the CDR3 is TGTGCCATCAGTGAGTCGACTGGGGGGGTAGAGACCCAGTACTTC.

This clonotype was detected many times. This chain links TRBV6-4 with TRBJ2-3; D might be TRBD2 (5 bases). V lost 10 bases and J lost 0, with 17 bases in between. From germline, CDR1 is MRHNA and CDR2 SNTAGT. This CDR3 spans 15 amino acids. CDR3 residues: CATRRRFDSTDTQYF. The CDR3 nucleotides read TGTGCCACCCGGCGGAGGTTCGATAGCACAGATACGCAGTATTTT.

This chain joins TRBV5-4 and TRBJ2-4, with TRBD1 matching 9 bases. CDR1 and CDR2 (germline): SGHNT, YYREEE (reference sequence). Trimming took 2 bases from V and 5 from J; bases not matched to a gene: 2. The CDR3 covers 14 residues. CDR3 DNA sequence: TGTGCCAGCAGCTTCGGACAGGGGCAAAACATTCAGTACTTC. It is translated as CASSFGQGQNIQYF.

This clonotype was detected many times. The chain employs TRBV12-3 or TRBV12-4 and TRBJ2-5; TRBD2 matches 7 bases. This CDR3 is built from 15 residues. J gave up 7 bases and V 3 bases, and 11 bases lay outside the gene matches. CDR3 sequence: CASSLGTSAPRTQYF. For the CDR3, the DNA is TGTGCCAGCAGTTTGGGTACTAGCGCCCCTAGGACCCAGTACTTC.